The clone carrying this TCR beta chain showed up many times. Its antigen remains unknown. TCRdb reprocessed the PCR reads via MiXCR. The data hold over 45,000 clones, with 22% observed a single time. Not a single patient had been given any form of treatment at any point before undergoing thyroid surgery. These data are taken from a study of metastatic and nonmetastatic thyroid tumors. About the study: Blood and tumor or nodule tissue repertoires from malignant and benign thyroid patients were compared. Study-wide findings and caveats: Benign nodules were reported to have significantly lower TCR beta diversity than malignant thyroid tumors, in blood and tumor.

This CDR3 contains 15 residues. The trim removed 3 bases at V and 6 bases at J, leaving 9 bases unmatched. Germline V gene sequence: CDR1 MGHRA, CDR2 YSYEKL. The receptor was isolated from a male donor with papillary thyroid cancer or a benign thyroid nodule (not recorded which). Some clones in this sample may be carry-over from other donors' samples. The chain couples TRBV4-1 to TRBJ2-7; 9 nucleotides line up with TRBD2. Material: blood. Here the CDR3 DNA reads TGCGCCAGCAGCCAGAGCCCTAGCGGGACCGTCGAGCAGTACTTC. Protein sequence: CASSQSPSGTVEQYF.